These 13 T cell receptor beta chains originate from one sample sequenced in a study of post-analysis software for immune sequencing data. The antigens of these receptors remain unknown. Unique molecular identifiers were carried by the TCR beta cDNA libraries. TCRdb re-analysed the PCR reads in MiXCR, keeping a single row per CDR3 protein. The repertoire holds 750,000 to 950,000 distinct CDR3 sequences, with about 53% as singletons. Study outcomes and limitations: Elevated frequency relative to controls characterized four or five TRBV segments in patients, TRBV5-6, TRBV5-1 and TRBV20-1 among them.

The sequenced sample consisted of blood. These receptors were obtained from a girl between 10 and 17 years old with multiple sclerosis.

The chain couples TRBV21-1 to TRBJ2-7; the D call of TRBD1 is as the table states it, not checked on the DNA. TRBV21-1 is a documented pseudogene. The CDR3 covers 14 residues. The CDR3 DNA sequence: TGTGCCAGCAGTAAAGAGGCAGGGGGGTACGGGCAGTACTTC. Translating gives CASSKEAGGYGQYF.

The chain combines TRBV20-1 with TRBJ2-5, with 7 bases fitting TRBD2. Germline assignment: CDR1 DFQATT and CDR2 SNEGSKA (reference sequence). There are 14 residues in the CDR3. V lost 3 bases, J lost 4 bases, and 8 bases stayed unmatched. The CDR3 spells CSARGGRARETQYF. The CDR3 DNA reads as TGCAGTGCTAGGGGGGGGAGGGCCCGAGAGACCCAGTACTTC.

This chain joins TRBV12-3 or TRBV12-4 and TRBJ2-5; 9 nucleotides agree with TRBD2. This CDR3 is built from 18 residues. With 5 bases clipped from V and 2 bases from J, the junction kept 15 bases outside the gene matches. Here the CDR3 DNA reads TGTGCCAGCAGTACGCTAGCGGGGAGGGATGGTCGACAAGAGACCCAGTACTTC. Translated, it gives CASSTLAGRDGRQETQYF.

Of note for this clonotype: One end of the junction varies from germline; a read error may be responsible. The CDR3 nucleotides read TGTGCCAGCAGCTCGGACAGGGGCTATGGCTGCACCTTC. Protein sequence: CASSSDRGYGCTF. The chain couples TRBV7-6 to TRBJ1-2; 9 nucleotides align to TRBD1. Germline V gene lookup returns CDR1 SGHVS and CDR2 FNYEAQ. There are 13 residues in the CDR3.

The V and J genes are TRBV29-1 and TRBJ1-2, with D unresolved. V was trimmed by 7 bases and J by 5 bases, leaving 14 bases between them. The CDR3 is made up of 12 amino acids. Per the germline V gene, CDR1 is SQVTM and CDR2 is ANQGSEA. CDR3 sequence reads: CSAQSDLYGYTF. The CDR3 DNA reads as TGCAGCGCCCAATCGGATTTGTATGGCTACACCTTC.

The J gene is TRBJ2-7, the V gene TRBV27, with D tentatively TRBD2 (7 bases). Trimming stripped 5 bases from V and 3 bases from J, with 17 bases between. This CDR3 is built from 15 residues. Germline loops: CDR1 MNHEY, CDR2 SMNVEV (reference sequence). CDR3 coding DNA: TGTGCCAGCAGTGGAGGGGGGGTACCCCACTACGAGCAGTACTTC. This gives the protein CASSGGGVPHYEQYF.

This clonotype was seen a handful of times. CDR3 sequence reads: CASSLSFGDHRGTGAALRSEQYF. The CDR3 DNA reads as TGCGCCAGCAGCTTGTCGTTCGGGGACCACCGGGGGACAGGGGCGGCCTTAAGGAGCGAGCAGTACTTC. The V and J genes are TRBV5-1 and TRBJ2-7, with 10 bases identical to TRBD1. The CDR3 length is 23 residues. The J segment lost 6 bases and the V segment lost 1 base, leaving 31 bases of the junction unmatched. Germline-derived CDR1 and CDR2 are SGHRS and YFSETQ. Drawing the rest from reference TRBV5-1 and TRBJ2-7, the complete variable domain is KAGVTQTPRYLIKTRGQQVTLSCSPISGHRSVSWYQQTPGQGLQFLFEYFSETQRNKGNFPGRFSGRQFSNSRSEMNVSTLELGDSALYLCASSLSFGDHRGTGAALRSEQYFGPGTRLTVT.

This chain uses TRBV20-1 with TRBJ2-1, with 8 bases lining up with TRBD2. Germline assignment: CDR1 DFQATT and CDR2 SNEGSKA (reference sequence). With V trimmed by 6 bases and J by 12 bases, 10 bases remained unmatched. This CDR3 has 12 residues. The CDR3 DNA sequence: TGCAGTGCCGGGGTAGGGACTAGAGGGCAGTTCTTC. This codes for CSAGVGTRGQFF.

The rearrangement joins TRBV3-1 to TRBJ2-3; the D is unclear. V lost 1 base and J 3 bases, leaving 20 bases between the germline ends. The CDR3 is made up of 18 amino acids. In germline, CDR1 is LGHDT, CDR2 YNNKEL (reference sequence). The CDR3 DNA reads TGTGCCAGCAGCCAAGTGTGGCCAGCAGCAAATGAGACAGATACGCAGTATTTT. This sequence encodes CASSQVWPAANETDTQYF.

The J gene is TRBJ2-7, the V gene TRBV12-3 or TRBV12-4, with a possible D match to TRBD1 (6 bases). CDR3 length: 15 amino acids. Between the trimmed V and J ends, which lost 4 bases and 0 bases, there was a span of 13 bases. The CDR3 DNA reads TGTGCCAGCAGTTCTCGGGACACCTACTCCTACGAGCAGTACTTC. The encoded protein is CASSSRDTYSYEQYF.

This clonotype was counted a few times. The chain employs TRBV10-3 and TRBJ2-7, with 7 bases aligning to TRBD2. In germline, CDR1 is ENHRY, CDR2 SYGVKD. This CDR3 spans 11 amino acids. Trimming took 8 bases from V and 3 from J; bases not matched to a gene: 1. This CDR3 is CAIGTNYEQYF. The CDR3 DNA sequence: TGTGCCATCGGGACTAACTACGAGCAGTACTTC.

This clonotype was detected only a few times. The chain is built from TRBV5-5 and TRBJ1-2; 8 positions match TRBD1. Germline V lookup: CDR1 SGHKS, CDR2 YYEKEE (reference sequence). The CDR3 spans 16 residues. The junction had 13 bases not matched to a gene; V was cut back by 4 bases and J by 5 bases. The CDR3 DNA is TGTGCCAGCAGCCCTCAGGGGGCTGGAGTGGAATATGGCTACACCTTC. Translated, it gives CASSPQGAGVEYGYTF.

The chain recombines TRBV7-2 with TRBJ2-1; the match to TRBD2 covers 9 bases. Germline CDR1 SGHTA, CDR2 FQGNSA. The CDR3 sequence is 14 residues long. Germline trimming cut 5 bases from V and 9 bases from J; bases unmatched to any gene: 8. DNA for the CDR3: TGTGCCAGCAGCGCCCGGAGCGGGAGGAGTGAGCAGTTCTTC. Amino acids: CASSARSGRSEQFF. The variable domain in full, completed from reference TRBV7-2 and TRBJ2-1, reads GAGVSQSPSNKVTEKGKDVELRCDPISGHTALYWYRQSLGQGLEFLIYFQGNSAPDKSGLPSDRFSAERTGGSVSTLTIQRTQQEDSAVYLCASSARSGRSEQFFGPGTRLTVL.